This entry features one T cell receptor beta chain sequence. This CDR3 has 17 amino acids. V was clipped by 3 bases and J by 0 bases, with 17 bases between them. The record originates from a study of CD8 T cells in Susac syndrome. The sequenced target, TCR beta, came from blood CD8+ and CD4+ T cells. Those who served as multiple sclerosis controls were treatment-naive patients with stable or active relapsing-remitting disease. Negative magnetic isolation gave CD8+ and CD4+ cells; FACS enriched CD8+ TEMRA. With random hexamers, reverse transcription was performed on about 0.5 to 1 ug of RNA. Each CDR3 protein is one row after TCRdb ran MiXCR on the immunoSEQ multiplex PCR reads. In the table there are some 200,000 distinct CDR3 sequences, around 95% of which are singletons.

This chain uses TRBV12-3 or TRBV12-4 with TRBJ1-2; D is ambiguous. The sequence was collected from a human donor with multiple sclerosis. Material for sequencing was CD4+ T cells from PBMCs. The CDR3 protein is CASSLVGGRLTNYGYTF. The DNA of the CDR3 is TGTGCCAGCAGTTTGGTGGGCGGCCGACTAACTAACTATGGCTACACCTTC.